A single sample is the source of the 19 T cell receptor beta chains below, sequenced in a study of PD-1 blockade in mismatch repair-deficient tumors. Assay: immunoSEQ multiplex PCR; the TCRdb copy retains only in-frame clones and omits some. The sample lists about 110,000 clones, about three quarters seen once, with approximately 4.7% in the top ten. The specimen comprised peripheral blood, sampled roughly 13 months after starting pembrolizumab. The receptors were sampled from an adult with mismatch repair-deficient cancer.

This clone was detected only a few times. The chain is built from TRBV7-2 and TRBJ1-2; D gene unclear. The germline V gene has CDR1 SGHTA and CDR2 FQGNSA. Trimming shortened V by 2 bases and J by 2 bases, and 6 bases separated the two germline ends. The CDR3 sequence is 13 residues long. For the CDR3, the DNA is TGTGCCAGCAGCTTATTAGACAACTATGGCTACACCTTC. Its protein product is CASSLLDNYGYTF. The variable domain in full, with the rest retrieved from reference TRBV7-2 and TRBJ1-2, is GAGVSQSPSNKVTEKGKDVELRCDPISGHTALYWYRQSLGQGLEFLIYFQGNSAPDKSGLPSDRFSAERTGGSVSTLTIQRTQQEDSAVYLCASSLLDNYGYTFGSGTRLTVV.

The V call is TRBV6-5, the J call TRBJ2-2; tentatively, D is TRBD2 (6 bases). V gave up 6 bases and J gave up 8 bases, with 16 bases separating them. The CDR3 length is 14 residues. The V gene's germline CDR1 is MNHEY and CDR2 SVGAGI. The CDR3 sequence is CASRNLALRGELFF. The CDR3 region has the DNA TGTGCCAGCAGAAACCTAGCGTTACGGGGGGAGCTGTTTTTT.

The V call is TRBV19, the J call TRBJ2-3, with a weak D call TRBD1 (5 bases). This CDR3 has 16 amino acids. From germline, CDR1 is LNHDA and CDR2 SQIVND (reference sequence). The V end lost 0 bases, the J end lost 2 bases, and 12 bases lay between the germline ends. The DNA of the CDR3 is TGTGCCAGTAGTATAGACAGGGCCGAGTACACAGATACGCAGTATTTT. Translated: CASSIDRAEYTDTQYF. Drawing the rest from reference TRBV19 and TRBJ2-3, the complete variable domain is DGGITQSPKYLFRKEGQNVTLSCEQNLNHDAMYWYRQDPGQGLRLIYYSQIVNDFQKGDIAEGYSVSREKKESFPLTVTSAQKNPTAFYLCASSIDRAEYTDTQYFGPGTRLTVL.

DNA of the CDR3: TGTGCCAGCAGTTTTGATGGGGGGAATGAGCAGTTCTTC. It yields the protein CASSFDGGNEQFF. The chain uses TRBV27 and TRBJ2-1; D might be TRBD2 (6 bases). V was cut by 3 bases and J by 7 bases, with 10 bases left in between. The germline gives CDR1 MNHEY, CDR2 SMNVEV (reference sequence). The CDR3 totals 13 residues.

The genes are TRBV29-1 and TRBJ1-2; TRBD1 aligns across 7 bases. From germline, CDR1 is SQVTM and CDR2 ANQGSEA. CDR3 length: 11 amino acids. V lost 6 bases, J lost 8 bases, and 6 bases stayed unmatched. The CDR3 DNA reads TGCAGCGTAAGACAGGGCGGAGGCTACACCTTC. The encoded protein is CSVRQGGGYTF.

V and J are TRBV9 and TRBJ2-2; the match to TRBD2 covers 9 bases. Germline V gives CDR1 SGDLS, CDR2 YYNGEE. CDR3 length: 18 residues. J was trimmed by 9 bases and V by 4 bases; bases with no gene match: 19. This CDR3 reads CASSRTGTSRRGWRELFF. CDR3 coding DNA: TGTGCCAGCAGCCGAACCGGGACTAGCAGACGAGGGTGGAGGGAGCTGTTTTTT.

The chain uses TRBV19 and TRBJ2-7; D not certain. Trimming pared 5 bases from V and 3 bases from J, leaving 17 bases between. From germline, CDR1 is LNHDA and CDR2 SQIVND (reference sequence). There are 15 residues in the CDR3. The CDR3 is CASSPRSYTNYEQYF. In DNA form, the CDR3 reads TGTGCCAGTAGTCCCCGGAGTTACACTAACTACGAGCAGTACTTC.

CDR3 residues: CASSGTRDAGKVGGSTDTQYF. In nucleotides, the CDR3 is TGCGCCAGCAGCGGGACCCGGGACGCTGGTAAAGTGGGGGGTAGCACAGATACGCAGTATTTT. The chain employs TRBV4-1 and TRBJ2-3, with D maybe TRBD2 (6 bases). This CDR3 is built from 21 residues. Trimming removed 5 bases at V and 0 bases at J, with 30 bases between. The germline gives CDR1 MGHRA, CDR2 YSYEKL.

The chain joins TRBV28 to TRBJ1-1; no clear D. V was clipped by 2 bases and J by 1 base, with 8 bases between them. The CDR3 loop spans 14 amino acids. Germline V lookup: CDR1 MDHEN, CDR2 SYDVKM. CDR3: CASSLRRTNTEAFF. In DNA form, the CDR3 reads TGTGCCAGCAGTTTACGACGGACGAACACTGAAGCTTTCTTT.

This rearrangement joins TRBV27 to TRBJ2-3; either TRBD1 or TRBD2 may fit D (5 bases each). Germline CDR1 reads MNHEY; CDR2 reads SMNVEV (reference sequence). The CDR3 sequence is 14 residues long. With 10 bases removed from V and 2 bases from J, the gap between germline ends came to 16 bases. Written as DNA, the CDR3 is TGTGCCACCGGCCGGGACGGTTACACAGATACGCAGTATTTT. Residues: CATGRDGYTDTQYF.

The V gene is TRBV7-6, the J gene TRBJ2-7, with D perhaps matching TRBD1 (5 bases). Trimming removed 5 bases from V and 4 bases from J, with 12 bases in between. The CDR3 runs to 13 residues. Germline values: CDR1 SGHVS, CDR2 FNYEAQ. The CDR3 is CASSSTGSYEQYF. The DNA of the CDR3 is TGTGCCAGCAGCAGTACAGGATCTTACGAGCAGTACTTC.

The chain has TRBV11-2 and TRBJ2-7; a weak D match, TRBD2 (6 bases). The germline V gene has CDR1 SGHAT and CDR2 FQNNGV. Trimming cost V 3 bases and J 6 bases, with 12 bases left between them. This CDR3 region has 13 residues. The CDR3 region has the DNA TGTGCCAGCAGCTTGGAGCGGGCATCCGAGCAGTACTTC. Residues: CASSLERASEQYF.

The rearrangement uses TRBV5-1 and TRBJ1-2, with 7 bases aligning to TRBD1. V lost 0 bases, J lost 3 bases, and 5 bases stayed unmatched. Germline CDR1 SGHRS, CDR2 YFSETQ. The CDR3 extends over 15 amino acids. The CDR3 nucleotides are TGCGCCAGCAGCTTGGCAGGGACAGATTACTATGGCTACACCTTC. This sequence encodes CASSLAGTDYYGYTF.

This chain joins TRBV11-3 and TRBJ1-4; D is undetermined. The CDR3 is 15 amino acids. From germline, CDR1 is SGHNT and CDR2 YENEEA. V was trimmed by 2 bases and J by 0 bases, leaving 7 bases between them. CDR3 sequence reads: CASSLSLATNEKLFF. CDR3 nucleotide sequence: TGTGCCAGCAGCTTATCACTTGCAACTAATGAAAAACTGTTTTTT.

This chain links TRBV9 with TRBJ2-5; 12 positions match TRBD2. The junction had 8 bases not matched to a gene; V was cut back by 4 bases and J by 4 bases. CDR1 is SGDLS, CDR2 YYNGEE, per germline. The CDR3 extends over 16 amino acids. This CDR3 reads CASSPGLAGRVETQYF. CDR3 bases: TGTGCCAGCAGCCCCGGACTAGCGGGAAGAGTAGAGACCCAGTACTTC.

This clone was counted once. The chain has TRBV6-6 and TRBJ2-1; tentatively, D is TRBD1 (6 bases). Germline V gene data show CDR1 as MNHNY and CDR2 as SVGAGI (reference sequence). Trimming removed 6 bases at V and 4 bases at J, with 13 bases between. The CDR3 runs to 14 residues. The CDR3, as DNA: TGTGCCAGCAGGCCACAGGGAGAATACAATGAGCAGTTCTTC. Translated: CASRPQGEYNEQFF.

The V gene is TRBV19, the J gene TRBJ1-3; TRBD1 aligns across 7 bases. J was trimmed by 8 bases and V by 3 bases; bases with no gene match: 4. Germline CDR1 and CDR2: LNHDA and SQIVND (reference sequence). CDR3 length: 13 amino acids. CDR3 bases: TGTGCCAGTAGTATTGACAGGGAGGACACCATATATTTT. Translated, it gives CASSIDREDTIYF.

The CDR3 protein is CASTPLAGFTGELFF. The CDR3, as DNA: TGTGCCAGCACCCCGCTAGCGGGATTCACCGGGGAGCTGTTTTTT. The rearrangement links TRBV11-2 to TRBJ2-2, with TRBD2 matching 9 bases. V was pared by 7 bases and J by 4 bases, with 7 bases of the junction left unmatched. The germline V gene has CDR1 SGHAT and CDR2 FQNNGV. The CDR3 loop spans 15 amino acids.

This clone came up once. The chain employs TRBV10-1 and TRBJ2-1, with 7 bases aligning to TRBD1. Looked up from germline, CDR1 is WNHNN and CDR2 is SYGVQD (reference sequence). V lost 8 bases, J lost 6 bases, and 10 bases stayed unmatched. The CDR3 contains 14 residues. The CDR3 DNA follows: TGCGCCAGCCACGCAGGGGGAATCGGCAATGAGCAGTTCTTC. Protein product: CASHAGGIGNEQFF.